The 2 T cell receptor beta chains listed next were all sequenced from one sample in a study of blood T cell repertoires in COVID-19. Assay used: immunoSEQ multiplex PCR; TCRdb lists only in-frame clones, some missing. The sample records 150,000 to 200,000 clones, 79% being singletons. The sample was peripheral blood. These receptors were taken from a man aged 55 to 69 with active or convalescent COVID-19.

V usage is TRBV30 and J usage is TRBJ1-5; D ambiguous. Germline assignment: CDR1 GTSNPN and CDR2 SVGIG (reference sequence). V was clipped by 2 bases and J by 4 bases, with 9 bases between them. This CDR3 spans 13 amino acids. The CDR3 coding sequence is TGTGCCTGGAGTAAGGAGGAAAATCAGCCCCAGCATTTT. This gives the protein CAWSKEENQPQHF.

V is TRBV10-3 and J is TRBJ2-3; 16 positions match TRBD2. The CDR3 sequence is 15 residues long. Germline V CDR1 and CDR2: ENHRY, SYGVKD. The V gene end was trimmed by 10 bases and the J gene end by 4 bases; junction bases not matched to a gene: 5. CDR3 DNA sequence: TGTGCCACGACCGGGACTAGCGGGAGGGCAGATACGCAGTATTTT. Translation: CATTGTSGRADTQYF.